The present entry profiles one T cell receptor (beta chain) with its context. The entry originates in a study of Ad26.COV2.S vaccination and SARS-CoV-2 variants. Generated by immunoSEQ multiplex PCR, the TCRdb table keeps only in-frame clones and is missing some. The table has around 370,000 clones, under 95% seen once. This CDR3 has 15 amino acids. Germline lookup yields CDR1 KGHSH and CDR2 LQKENI. The V end lost 3 bases, the J end lost 3 bases, and 11 bases lay between the germline ends. The sequencing here drew on peripheral blood, taken after recovery from COVID-19. The TCR was taken from a human donor who had recovered from COVID-19. The chain couples TRBV18 to TRBJ2-2, with D perhaps matching TRBD2 (6 bases). The CDR3 protein is CASSPAREDTGELFF. The DNA of the CDR3 is TGTGCCAGCTCACCTGCCAGGGAGGACACCGGGGAGCTGTTTTTT. The complete variable domain, with remaining parts taken from reference TRBV18 and TRBJ2-2, reads NAGVMQNPRHLVRRRGQEARLRCSPMKGHSHVYWYRQLPEEGLKFMVYLQKENIIDESGMPKERFSAEFPKEGPSILRIQQVVRGDSAAYFCASSPAREDTGELFFGEGSRLTVL.